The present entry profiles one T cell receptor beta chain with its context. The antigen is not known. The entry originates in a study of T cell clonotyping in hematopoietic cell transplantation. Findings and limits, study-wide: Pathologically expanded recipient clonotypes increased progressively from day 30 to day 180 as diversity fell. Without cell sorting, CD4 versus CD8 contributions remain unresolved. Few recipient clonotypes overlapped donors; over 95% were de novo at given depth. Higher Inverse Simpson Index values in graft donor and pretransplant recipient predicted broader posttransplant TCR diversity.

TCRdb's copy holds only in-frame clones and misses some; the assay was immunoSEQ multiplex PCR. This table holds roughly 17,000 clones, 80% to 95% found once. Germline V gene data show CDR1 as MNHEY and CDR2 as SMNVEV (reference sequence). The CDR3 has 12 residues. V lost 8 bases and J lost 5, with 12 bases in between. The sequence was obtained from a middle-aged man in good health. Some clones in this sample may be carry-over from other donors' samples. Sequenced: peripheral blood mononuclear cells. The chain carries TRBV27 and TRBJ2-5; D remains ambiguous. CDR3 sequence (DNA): TGTGCCAGCGGAACCCTCGGGGAGACCCAGTACTTC. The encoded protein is CASGTLGETQYF.